This T cell receptor (beta chain) was identified in a study of cytomegalovirus exposure and HLA in healthy donors (dated by TCRdb to about 2017). About the investigation overall: An earlier analysis of a few hundred of the donors reported 276 Gb of sequence data and 117 million unique TCR beta sequences obtained from around 180 million T cells. An early release that covered roughly 600 HLA-typed donors contained around 330 gigabases of sequencing data and about 84 million unique TCR sequences. The genetic ancestry cluster associated with self-reported Caucasian donors included around four fifths of the 398 genotyped donors. The aim of the study was to test whether cataloging public T cell receptors could identify signatures of past pathogen exposure. Using immunosequencing, the study profiled T cell repertoires from approximately 700 subjects and related those repertoires to cytomegalovirus serostatus. Besides the first cohort of roughly 640 subjects, a separate validation cohort made up of about 120 different subjects was used. High-throughput TCR immunosequencing, statistical association of individual TCRs with disease status, and machine learning were combined to predict cytomegalovirus infection status. A later analysis re-analyzed previously published TCR beta repertoires from about 600 donors and added high-resolution HLA genotyping to study TCR occurrence patterns. Rather than drawing on any new phenotypic data, the later analysis identified candidate immune exposures from TCR beta sequences and the way those sequences occurred across donors. An earlier analysis of 587 of the donors used high-throughput TCR beta sequencing to judge whether each TCR beta V gene segment behaved as functional or pseudogenic. Donor age, sex, ethnicity and CMV serostatus were compiled alongside the repertoire data. A later genetic analysis used genome-wide SNP genotypes for about three fifths of the 666 donors, treating that subset as a discovery cohort. Every repertoire in the discovery cohort had been generated on one and the same sequencing platform. Class I and class II HLA loci were covered by the typing at four-digit resolution. Typing coverage varied by locus: about 629-630 donors for A, B, C, DRB1 and DQB1; about 520 for DQA1; some 610 for DPA1; 450 to 480 for DPB1. Because of strong linkage in the cohort, roughly five DR-DQ haplotypes were treated as single units for association and clustering. On average, around 230,000 unique TCR beta nucleotide sequences were sequenced per donor among 398 genotyped donors of the cohort, with roughly 18% of those sequences being non-productive.

The CDR3 runs 16 amino acids, cysteine and phenylalanine included. Of all the DNA, just the CDR3 is kept, 48 bases in frame from base 1. Germline trimming amounts to 0 bases on V and 8 bases on J, with 9 as the count of junction bases outside the gene matches. Reading the germline V gene gives CDR1 SGDLS and CDR2 YYNGEE. The investigation overall reported the following: According to a later analysis, most CMV-associated TCR beta chains appeared to be HLA-restricted, and the HLA associations seemed to be driven largely by CMV exposure. The sequencing pipeline was judged likely to have produced a cluster of highly shared sequence variants as a technical artifact. Because the 87-base-pair reads could not distinguish some IMGT-functional V segments, including TRBV6-2 and TRBV6-3, those segments were excluded. According to a later analysis, parvovirus B19, influenza, CMV and Epstein-Barr virus appeared linked to several top co-occurrence clusters. In both the original and validation cohorts, the classifier was reported to diagnose cytomegalovirus status with high specificity and sensitivity. Sequencing depth was assumed to be roughly uniform across donors in the presence/absence analyses, though that assumption may not hold. An association between a missense DCLRE1C variant and V-gene and J-gene trimming of TCR beta chains was found in a later genetic analysis and replicated in an independent cohort. The only immune exposure information available for the cohort was CMV serostatus. The authors suggested that the approach could potentially be generalized to other disease states and immunological phenotypes. HLA typing was unavailable for some donors at each locus, so association tests used only the typed subset. Specific HLA alleles were associated with about 17,000 TCR beta sequences at a false discovery rate of 0.05 in a later analysis. According to a later genetic analysis, donors in an Asian-associated ancestry cluster had fewer N-insertions in productive TCRs than the approximately 700-donor mean. In an earlier analysis of 587 of the donors, most TCR beta V segments appeared in productive rearrangements about 90% or about 30% of the time, broadly matching IMGT annotations. Only TCR beta chains were sequenced in this cohort, and the absence of alpha or paired-chain data limited detectable features. In the study, around 150 TCR beta chains were listed as associated with cytomegalovirus. In a later analysis, HLA-associated TCR beta chains were found to be more clonally expanded and to have lower generation probabilities than equally common non-associated chains. A further reported finding was that TCR beta sequences accurately predicted the HLA-A and HLA-B alleles for most subjects in the first cohort. Across donors, most TCR sequences were observed very rarely, whereas some public TCRs were present in many individuals. A few of the identified cytomegalovirus-associated TCR beta chains were confirmed in vitro to be specific for cytomegalovirus antigens. In a later analysis, TCR association rates were found to vary across HLA loci, with the most associated TCRs seen for DRB1 alleles and the fewest for HLA-C alleles. Because counts were too low, about 18 rarely observed V segments, including chromosome 9 orphons, were excluded from the earlier analysis of 587 of the donors. Correlated functional status among segregating V segments might be attributable to linkage disequilibrium, but an unknown experimental factor could not be ruled out. When HLA alleles, especially DR and DQ, strongly co-occurred, TCR associations were difficult to assign to individual alleles.

The cohort was made up of roughly 670 healthy bone marrow donors. At the time of sampling, every cohort member was nominally healthy, though immune exposures that went unrecorded were likely present. The donor tested CMV seronegative and was one of the 352 seronegative cohort members. A peripheral blood sample was provided by each donor, and peripheral blood mononuclear cells were used for TCR beta sequencing. Genomic DNA extraction from the blood cell samples was performed with the Qiagen DNeasy Blood Extraction Kit. Libraries were constructed by the immunoSEQ multiplex PCR assay. For the multiplex PCR, a mixture combining 60 forward primers for TCR Vbeta segments and 13 reverse primers for TCR Jbeta segments was used. Amplification of the CDR3 region of rearranged TCR beta genes was performed with a multiplex PCR assay on genomic DNA. The Illumina HiSeq System was used to sequence the amplified TCR beta libraries as 87-base-pair reads. Per the authors' processing: A later analysis tallied tens of millions of unique TCR beta chains across the 666 repertoires, and approximately 12 million of those chains were shared by two or more donors. A nearest-neighbor algorithm error-corrected the raw reads and collapsed the reads into unique sequences, merging closely related sequences to remove PCR and sequencing errors. Alignment of CDR3 sequences to IMGT reference sequences was used to assign V, D and J gene segments. For a sequence to be retained, at least a six-nucleotide match to both a V gene segment and a J gene segment was required. Rearrangements were called productive when the CDR3 lacked stop codons and stayed in frame with V and J; all others were non-productive. Following IMGT convention, CDR3 was defined as the stretch from the second conserved V-encoded cysteine to the conserved J-encoded phenylalanine. The earlier analysis of 550 to 650 of the donors excluded any sequence lacking an unambiguous match to a single V gene segment. An earlier analysis of around 600 of the donors classified V segments as functional when productive rearrangements were above 56.7% and as segregating when the standard deviation between donors was above 5%. To diagnose cytomegalovirus status from the catalog of TCR beta chain sequences, a statistical classification framework was built. V and J gene assignment, in a later analysis, came from comparing TCR nucleotide sequences with IMGT/GENE-DB human TR gene sequences. A later analysis assigned CDR3 sequences and most-parsimonious VDJ recombination scenarios with the TCRdist pipeline. In a later analysis, each TCR beta chain was defined by its CDR3 amino acid sequence together with its V-gene family, and reads lacking a unique V-gene family were excluded. In a later analysis, approximately 590 highly shared, low-generation-probability nucleotide sequences were removed to address suspected cross-contamination and a sequencing artifact. For each public chain, a later analysis derived a clonal expansion index from normalized ranks of inferred template counts within each repertoire. In a later analysis, generation probabilities were computed with a VDJ recombination model fitted to out-of-frame rearrangements, and the resulting probabilities were checked against IGoR. In a later analysis, hypergeometric tests were used to score TCR-TCR, TCR-HLA and TCR-CMV co-occurrence, with a repertoire-size bias correction applied to TCR pairs. False discovery rates were estimated in a later analysis by permuting HLA or CMV assignments 20 times. A later analysis grouped co-occurring TCRs with DBSCAN, adding TCRdist sequence similarity when clustering within HLA-allele-positive subsets. For co-occurrence clustering, repertoires with fewer than 30,000 or more than 120,000 public chains were excluded, along with five or six repertoires with anomalous nucleotide sharing. Not all clones reach the TCRdb copy of this immuneACCESS table, which keeps in-frame sequences only. Checked studies attribute under half of the gap to unresolved V genes and leave the rest unexplained. That table furnishes V, J and clone size, whereas the DNA furnished D and trimming. This sample comprises 90,000 to 100,000 clones, roughly 69% of them detected only once. The top ten clonotypes cover around 2.5% of the sample.

Concerning this clone: Its target antigen remains unknown. Nothing much larger sits one base from this clone, and base qualities are not available.

This chain is built from TRBV9 and TRBJ2-1, with 9 bases matching TRBD2. Sequenced material: PBMCs. The receptor comes from a man aged 50 or older in good health and CMV-seronegative. CDR3 reads: CASSVEGLAMNDEQFF. The DNA sequence is given as TGTGCCAGCAGCGTAGAAGGACTAGCGATGAACGATGAGCAGTTCTTC.